This T cell receptor (beta chain) was retrieved from a study of Graves' ophthalmopathy and Graves' hyperthyroidism. The TCR beta CDR3 regions underwent amplification from RNA transcripts. The library came from an HTBI-primed first-round RT-PCR and a second-round multiplex PCR. Via MiXCR, TCRdb re-called the multiplex PCR reads, giving one row per CDR3 protein. The top ten clones hold 3.5% to 5% of a sample with a few hundred thousand distinct CDR3 sequences, 35% to 45% of them seen once. To note about this clonotype: A single base separates this from a much larger clone, so it may be a read error.

CDR1 and CDR2 (germline): MNHEY, SVGAGI. CDR3 size: 12 residues. This TCR was recovered from an adult man with Graves' hyperthyroidism. The J gene is TRBJ1-3, the V gene TRBV6-5; a weak D match, TRBD1 (5 bases). Sequencing was performed on peripheral blood or thyroid tissue (not recorded which). The CDR3 DNA is TGTGCCAGCATTGGGACTGGAAACGCCATATATTTT. This encodes CASIGTGNAIYF.